The TCR beta chain under discussion was sequenced for a study of blood T cell repertoires in COVID-19. Turning to the study itself: The United States, Italy and Spain were the sources of the acute and convalescent COVID-19 samples. The cDNA or gDNA used as material had been derived from T cells, B-cell-depleted T cells, or PBMCs.

V was clipped by 3 bases and J by 5 bases; unmatched bases: 9. This CDR3 contains 15 residues. CDR1 is SGHDN, CDR2 FVKESK, per germline. In the source study's methods: Estimates of nucleated cell counts were drawn from the amplification of reference gene primers. Method: immunoSEQ multiplex PCR; TCRdb's copy keeps in-frame clones and lacks some. V and J calls plus clone size are reproduced from that table; the DNA served to infer D and trimming. The sample lists a few hundred thousand clones, roughly nine tenths occurring once. The J gene is TRBJ1-1, the V gene TRBV14; the match to TRBD1 covers 7 bases. Sequencing was done on a sample of peripheral blood. The clonotype was recovered from a man aged 35-49 years with acute or convalescent COVID-19. CDR3: CASSQTGWLRTEAFF. As DNA, the CDR3 is TGTGCCAGCAGCCAGACAGGGTGGCTGCGGACTGAAGCTTTCTTT.